This T cell receptor (beta chain) was sequenced during a study of CDR3 diversity in severe acne (dated by TCRdb to about 2019). The CDR3 spans 15 residues, from the cysteine through the phenylalanine. Just CDR3 DNA is preserved here, 45 bases in frame from base 1. The germline V gene yields SGHTA for CDR1 and FQGNSA for CDR2. Here V drops 1 base and J drops 7 bases, and the junction holds 6 bases not matched to any gene. In the case of this clonotype: The antigen it binds to is not known. A single base separates this from a much larger clone, so it may be a read error.

The receptor library was made with PCR. The sequencing machine was an Illumina HiSeq 2000. Using fastp trimming at Q25 and MiXCR clonotype assembly, TCRdb reanalyzed the public sequencing data and kept in-frame beta chains. For every CDR3 protein sequence, its rows merge into one entry that carries the most common genes and DNA. The sample yields around 94,000 distinct CDR3 sequences; roughly half were counted once. The ten largest account for roughly 12% of the sample. This clonotype originated in a male donor with acne. Material for sequencing was blood. Here the chain combines TRBV7-2 and TRBJ1-5; a stretch of 8 junction bases matches TRBD1. The sequence in DNA is TGTGCCAGCAGCTTAGAACAGGGGGTGGGCCAGCCCCAGCATTTT. Translated, this gives CASSLEQGVGQPQHF. With all but the CDR3 taken from the reference TRBV7-2 and TRBJ1-5 genes, the full variable domain is: GAGVSQSPSNKVTEKGKDVELRCDPISGHTALYWYRQSLGQGLEFLIYFQGNSAPDKSGLPSDRFSAERTGGSVSTLTIQRTQQEDSAVYLCASSLEQGVGQPQHFGDGTRLSIL.